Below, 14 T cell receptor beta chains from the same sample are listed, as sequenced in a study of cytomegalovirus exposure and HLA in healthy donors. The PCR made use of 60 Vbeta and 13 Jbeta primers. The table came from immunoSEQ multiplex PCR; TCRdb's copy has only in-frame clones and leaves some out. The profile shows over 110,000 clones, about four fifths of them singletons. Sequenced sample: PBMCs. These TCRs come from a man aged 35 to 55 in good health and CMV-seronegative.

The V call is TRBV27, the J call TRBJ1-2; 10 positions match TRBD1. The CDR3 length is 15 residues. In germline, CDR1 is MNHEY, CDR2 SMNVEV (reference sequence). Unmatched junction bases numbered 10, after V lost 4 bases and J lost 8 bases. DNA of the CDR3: TGTGCCAGCAGTTCCCAGGACAGGGGGACGGGGGGCTACACCTTC. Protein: CASSSQDRGTGGYTF.

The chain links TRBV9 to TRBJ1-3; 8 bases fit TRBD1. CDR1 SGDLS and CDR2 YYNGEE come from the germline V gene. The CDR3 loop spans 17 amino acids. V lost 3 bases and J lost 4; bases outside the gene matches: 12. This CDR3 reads CASSAGGARGPGNTIYF. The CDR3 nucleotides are TGTGCCAGCAGCGCCGGCGGAGCCAGGGGGCCCGGAAACACCATATATTTT.

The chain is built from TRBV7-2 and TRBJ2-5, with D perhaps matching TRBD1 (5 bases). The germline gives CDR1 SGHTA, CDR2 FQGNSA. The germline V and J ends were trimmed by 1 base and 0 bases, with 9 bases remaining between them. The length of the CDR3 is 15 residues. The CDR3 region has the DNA TGTGCCAGCAGCTTAGGAGCCAGGGACCAAGAGACCCAGTACTTC. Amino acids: CASSLGARDQETQYF.

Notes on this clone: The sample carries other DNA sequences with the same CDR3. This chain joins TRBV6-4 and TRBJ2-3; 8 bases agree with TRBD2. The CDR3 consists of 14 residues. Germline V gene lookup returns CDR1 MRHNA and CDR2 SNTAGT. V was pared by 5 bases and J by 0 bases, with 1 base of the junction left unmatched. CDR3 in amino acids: CASSSGGSTDTQYF. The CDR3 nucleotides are TGTGCCAGCAGTAGCGGGGGTAGCACAGATACGCAGTATTTT.

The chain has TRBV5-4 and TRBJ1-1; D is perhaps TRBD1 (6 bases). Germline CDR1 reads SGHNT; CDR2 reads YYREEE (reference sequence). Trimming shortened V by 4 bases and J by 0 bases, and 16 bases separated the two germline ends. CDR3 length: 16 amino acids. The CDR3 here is CASSAGGQTMNTEAFF. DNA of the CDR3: TGTGCCAGCAGCGCGGGAGGACAGACCATGAACACTGAAGCTTTCTTT. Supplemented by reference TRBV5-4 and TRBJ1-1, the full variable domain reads ETGVTQSPTHLIKTRGQQVTLRCSSQSGHNTVSWYQQALGQGPQFIFQYYREEENGRGNFPPRFSGLQFPNYSSELNVNALELDDSALYLCASSAGGQTMNTEAFFGQGTRLTVV.

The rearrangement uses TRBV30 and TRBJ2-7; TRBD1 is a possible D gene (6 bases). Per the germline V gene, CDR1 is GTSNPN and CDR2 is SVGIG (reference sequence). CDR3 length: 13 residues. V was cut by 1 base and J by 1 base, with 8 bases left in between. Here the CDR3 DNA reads TGTGCCTGGAGTGGGGACATGTCCTACGAGCAGTACTTC. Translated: CAWSGDMSYEQYF.

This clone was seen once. The CDR3 is CASSFQRGSYNEQFF. As DNA, the CDR3 is TGTGCCAGCAGCTTCCAGCGGGGGTCCTACAATGAGCAGTTCTTC. The chain carries TRBV5-6 and TRBJ2-1; 8 positions agree with TRBD2. This CDR3 has 15 residues. Germline CDR1 SGHDT, CDR2 YYEEEE. The V segment lost 2 bases and the J segment 1 base; nucleotides outside the gene matches: 2.

DNA of the CDR3: TGTGCCAGCAGTGAAATAATAGGGCAGGGGGCTGGCGAGCAGTACTTC. Translated: CASSEIIGQGAGEQYF. The chain carries TRBV6-1 and TRBJ2-7, with 8 bases fitting TRBD1. Germline V gene lookup returns CDR1 MNHNS and CDR2 SASEGT. V was pared by 2 bases and J by 6 bases, with 12 bases of the junction left unmatched. This CDR3 comprises 16 residues.

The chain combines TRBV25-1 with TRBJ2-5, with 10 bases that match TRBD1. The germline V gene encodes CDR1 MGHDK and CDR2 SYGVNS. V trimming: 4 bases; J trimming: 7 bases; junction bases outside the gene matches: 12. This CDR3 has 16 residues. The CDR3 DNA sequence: TGTGCCAGCAGTGCCCCCGGGACAGGGGCTTTGGGGACCCAGTACTTC. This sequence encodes CASSAPGTGALGTQYF.

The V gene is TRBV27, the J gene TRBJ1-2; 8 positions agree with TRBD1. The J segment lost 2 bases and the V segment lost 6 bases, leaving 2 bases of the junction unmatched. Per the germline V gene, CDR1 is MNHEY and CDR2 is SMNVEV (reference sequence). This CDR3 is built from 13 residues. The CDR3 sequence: CASRRTGNYGYTF. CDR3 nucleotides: TGTGCCAGCAGACGGACAGGGAACTATGGCTACACCTTC.

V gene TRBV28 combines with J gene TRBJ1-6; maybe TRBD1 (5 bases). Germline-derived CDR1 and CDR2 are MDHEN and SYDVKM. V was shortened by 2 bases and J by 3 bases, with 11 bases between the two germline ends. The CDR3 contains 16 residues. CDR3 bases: TGTGCCAGCAGTTTACCGACAGTTCACTATAATTCACCCCTCCACTTT. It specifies CASSLPTVHYNSPLHF.

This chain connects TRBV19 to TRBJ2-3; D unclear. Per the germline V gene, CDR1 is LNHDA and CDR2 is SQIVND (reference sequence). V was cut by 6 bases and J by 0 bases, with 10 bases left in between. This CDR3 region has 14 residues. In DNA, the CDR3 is TGTGCCAGTAGATCGCCAGGTAGCACAGATACGCAGTATTTT. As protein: CASRSPGSTDTQYF.

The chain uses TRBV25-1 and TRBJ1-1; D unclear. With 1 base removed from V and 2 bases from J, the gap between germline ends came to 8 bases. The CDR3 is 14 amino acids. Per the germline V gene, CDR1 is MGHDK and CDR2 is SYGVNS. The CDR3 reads CASSELRSNTEAFF. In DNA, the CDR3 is TGTGCCAGCAGTGAATTGCGCTCCAACACTGAAGCTTTCTTT.

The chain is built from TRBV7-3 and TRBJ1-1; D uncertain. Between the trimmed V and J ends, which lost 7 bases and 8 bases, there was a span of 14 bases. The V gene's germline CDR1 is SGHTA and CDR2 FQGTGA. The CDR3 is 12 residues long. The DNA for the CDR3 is TGTGCCAGCAAATTGAGGGTTTCCGAAGCTTTCTTT. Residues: CASKLRVSEAFF.